Listed here are 13 T cell receptor beta chains from one sample, sequenced in a study of T cell responses to AZD1222 COVID-19 vaccine. Produced via immunoSEQ multiplex PCR; TCRdb's table is partial and in-frame only. The sample carries 150,000 to 200,000 clones, over 80% recorded once. The starting material was peripheral blood, obtained on day 0 of AZD1222 vaccination. The receptors come from an adult in good health.

The V call is TRBV3-1 (or the pseudogene TRBV3-2), the J call TRBJ2-3; weak D call: TRBD2 (7 bases). Germline loops: CDR1 LGHDT, CDR2 YNNKEL (reference sequence). CDR3 length: 15 residues. V was trimmed by 2 bases and J by 0 bases, leaving 9 bases between them. DNA for the CDR3: TGTGCCAGCAGCCAACGCGGGGGCAGCACAGATACGCAGTATTTT. Its translation is CASSQRGGSTDTQYF.

This chain connects TRBV7-3 to TRBJ1-1; D is uncertain. Trimming took off 2 bases at V and 1 base at J, with 5 bases between the two ends. This CDR3 is built from 13 residues. The germline CDR1 and CDR2 sequences are SGHTA and FQGTGA. The CDR3: CASSLGKNTEAFF. The DNA of the CDR3 is TGTGCCAGCAGCTTAGGGAAGAACACTGAAGCTTTCTTT.

V gene TRBV2 combines with J gene TRBJ2-5; 7 nucleotides line up with TRBD2. Per the germline V gene, CDR1 is SNHLY and CDR2 is FYNNEI. The CDR3 covers 13 residues. V lost 7 bases, J lost 2 bases, and 4 bases stayed unmatched. CDR3 coding DNA: TGTGCCAGCACGGGGGGTTCACAAGAGACCCAGTACTTC. Translation: CASTGGSQETQYF.

The V and J genes are TRBV5-1 and TRBJ1-1, with D unresolved. V was pared by 6 bases and J by 1 base, with 16 bases between. The germline V gene encodes CDR1 SGHRS and CDR2 YFSETQ. This CDR3 contains 15 residues. The CDR3 is CASMVTPIRNTEAFF. CDR3 DNA sequence: TGCGCCAGCATGGTGACACCCATCCGGAACACTGAAGCTTTCTTT.

The J gene is TRBJ2-1, the V gene TRBV9; 8 nucleotides align to TRBD1. This CDR3 contains 15 residues. Germline loops: CDR1 SGDLS, CDR2 YYNGEE. V was clipped by 4 bases and J by 3 bases; unmatched bases: 6. The chain's CDR3 is CASSPGQGLYNEQFF. The CDR3, as DNA: TGTGCCAGCAGCCCCGGACAGGGACTCTACAATGAGCAGTTCTTC.

This chain links TRBV12-3 or TRBV12-4 with TRBJ2-7; maybe TRBD1 (5 bases). This CDR3 is built from 13 residues. Trimming left V 8 bases short and J 0 bases short, with 11 bases between. The CDR3 nucleotides read TGTGCCAGCGGTCCAGGGCCCTCCTACGAGCAGTACTTC. Translated: CASGPGPSYEQYF.

The chain uses TRBV27 and TRBJ1-6; D not resolved. Trimming pared 6 bases from V and 0 bases from J, leaving 12 bases between. In germline, CDR1 is MNHEY, CDR2 SMNVEV (reference sequence). The CDR3 consists of 16 residues. The CDR3 region is CASRLTPGSYNSPLHF. Here the CDR3 DNA reads TGTGCCAGCAGGCTCACCCCCGGCTCCTATAATTCACCCCTCCACTTT.

The rearrangement joins TRBV11-2 to TRBJ2-3; D not certain. The CDR3 extends over 15 amino acids. V shed 1 base and J shed 2 bases, with 10 bases lying between them. Germline V lookup: CDR1 SGHAT, CDR2 FQNNGV. DNA of the CDR3: TGTGCCAGCAGCTTAGGAACGCCTACCACAGATACGCAGTATTTT. Translation gives CASSLGTPTTDTQYF.

The chain recombines TRBV7-3 with TRBJ2-2, with 7 bases matching TRBD1. The germline V gene has CDR1 SGHTA and CDR2 FQGTGA. Trimming took 7 bases from V and 5 from J; bases not matched to a gene: 7. This CDR3 comprises 14 residues. The CDR3 DNA is TGTGCCAGCACCGGGGACAGCTCTACCGGGGAGCTGTTTTTT. Its protein product is CASTGDSSTGELFF.

The chain uses TRBV6-5 and TRBJ1-5; no definite D call. CDR1 and CDR2 from the germline V gene are MNHEY and SVGAGI. Trimming cost V 2 bases and J 7 bases, with 6 bases left between them. The CDR3 totals 12 residues. The DNA of the CDR3 is TGTGCCAGCAGTTACGCGGAACAGCCCCAGCATTTT. This sequence encodes CASSYAEQPQHF.

The chain combines TRBV2 with TRBJ1-5, with 7 bases that match TRBD1. This CDR3 has 14 amino acids. The V and J ends lost 4 bases and 9 bases, in that order; junction bases with no gene match: 9. The germline CDR1 and CDR2 sequences are SNHLY and FYNNEI. In DNA, the CDR3 is TGTGCCAGCAGTGTAGACAGGGACTCAGGGCCCCAGCATTTT. Its translation: CASSVDRDSGPQHF. The variable domain in full, with the rest retrieved from reference TRBV2 and TRBJ1-5, is EPEVTQTPSHQVTQMGQEVILRCVPISNHLYFYWYRQILGQKVEFLVSFYNNEISEKSEIFDDQFSVERPDGSNFTLKIRSTKLEDSAMYFCASSVDRDSGPQHFGDGTRLSIL.

The CDR3 DNA follows: TGTGCCAGCAGCTTGGGGCTAGAGGGGACCCAGTACTTC. Encoded protein: CASSLGLEGTQYF. J is TRBJ2-5 and V is TRBV5-6; TRBD2 is a possible D gene (5 bases). The CDR3 consists of 13 residues. Germline V gene lookup returns CDR1 SGHDT and CDR2 YYEEEE. The V end lost 0 bases, the J end lost 7 bases, and 10 bases lay between the germline ends.

This chain connects TRBV6-5 to TRBJ1-5, with 9 bases lining up with TRBD1. CDR1 MNHEY and CDR2 SVGAGI come from the germline V gene. V trimming: 6 bases; J trimming: 7 bases; junction bases outside the gene matches: 4. There are 13 residues in the CDR3. CDR3 coding DNA: TGTGCCAGCAGACAGGGGGCGAACCAGCCCCAGCATTTT. Amino acids: CASRQGANQPQHF.